The sequence of this T cell receptor beta chain was determined in a study of T cells in Graves' hyperthyroidism and ophthalmopathy. Study-level background: At initial diagnosis, before any treatment had begun, peripheral blood was obtained.

Diagnoses used clinical symptoms, serum thyroxine and TRAb, thyroid ultrasound and orbital computed tomography. Germline values: CDR1 MNHNS, CDR2 SASEGT. The CDR3 is made up of 12 amino acids. Between the trimmed V and J ends, which lost 7 bases and 4 bases, there was a span of 10 bases. Amplification of TCR beta CDR3 regions was performed using RNA transcripts as template. A first-round RT-PCR of the TCR CDR3 used the HTBI primer set. TCRdb recomputed calls from the multiplex PCR reads with MiXCR, one row per CDR3 protein. In the table there are 600,000 to 650,000 distinct CDR3 sequences, roughly 20% of which are singletons.

Sequenced: blood. This TCR was sampled from a man younger than 40 with Graves' ophthalmopathy. The rearrangement uses TRBV6-1 and TRBJ1-2; possibly TRBD1 for D (5 bases). CDR3 sequence reads: CASTGDCYGYTF. DNA for the CDR3: TGTGCCAGCACGGGGGACTGCTATGGCTACACCTTC.